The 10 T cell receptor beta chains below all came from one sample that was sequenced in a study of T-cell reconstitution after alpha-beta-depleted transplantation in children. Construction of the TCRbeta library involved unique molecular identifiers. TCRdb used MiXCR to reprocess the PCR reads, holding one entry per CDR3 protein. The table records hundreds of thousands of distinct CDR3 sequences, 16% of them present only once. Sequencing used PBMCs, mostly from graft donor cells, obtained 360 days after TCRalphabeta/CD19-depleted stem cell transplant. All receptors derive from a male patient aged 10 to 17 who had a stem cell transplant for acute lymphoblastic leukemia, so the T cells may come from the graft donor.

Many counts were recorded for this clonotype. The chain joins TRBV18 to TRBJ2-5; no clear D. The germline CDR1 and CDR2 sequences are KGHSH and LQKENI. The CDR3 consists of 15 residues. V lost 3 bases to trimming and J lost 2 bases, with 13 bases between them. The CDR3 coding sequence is TGTGCCAGCTCACCGTCCTACGGACGTCAAGAGACCCAGTACTTC. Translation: CASSPSYGRQETQYF.

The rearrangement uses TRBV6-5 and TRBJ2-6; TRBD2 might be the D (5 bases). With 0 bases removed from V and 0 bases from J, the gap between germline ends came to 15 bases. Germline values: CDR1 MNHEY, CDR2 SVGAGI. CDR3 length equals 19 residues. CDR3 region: CASSYSRGRTYSGANVLTF. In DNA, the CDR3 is TGTGCCAGCAGTTACTCGAGAGGCAGGACTTACTCTGGGGCCAACGTCCTGACTTTC.

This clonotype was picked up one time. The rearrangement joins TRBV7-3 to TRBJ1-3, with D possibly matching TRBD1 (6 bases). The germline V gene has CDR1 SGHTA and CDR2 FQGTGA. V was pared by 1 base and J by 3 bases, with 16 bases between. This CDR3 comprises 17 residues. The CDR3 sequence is CASSLNPRGSGGNTIYF. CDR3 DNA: TGTGCCAGCAGCTTAAACCCGAGGGGGTCCGGTGGAAACACCATATATTTT.

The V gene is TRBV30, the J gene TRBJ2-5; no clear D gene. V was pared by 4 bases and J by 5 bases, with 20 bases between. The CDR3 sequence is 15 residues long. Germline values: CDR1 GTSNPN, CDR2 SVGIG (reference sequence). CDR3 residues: CAWTLYSKSVETQYF. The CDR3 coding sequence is TGTGCCTGGACCCTGTACAGTAAGAGTGTGGAGACCCAGTACTTC.

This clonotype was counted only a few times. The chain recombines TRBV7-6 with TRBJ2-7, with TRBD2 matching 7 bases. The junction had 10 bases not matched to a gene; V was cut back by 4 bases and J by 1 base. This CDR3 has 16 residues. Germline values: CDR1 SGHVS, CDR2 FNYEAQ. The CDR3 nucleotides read TGTGCCAGCAGCTCGCTCGGGGGAGGGGAATCCTACGAGCAGTACTTC. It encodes CASSSLGGGESYEQYF.

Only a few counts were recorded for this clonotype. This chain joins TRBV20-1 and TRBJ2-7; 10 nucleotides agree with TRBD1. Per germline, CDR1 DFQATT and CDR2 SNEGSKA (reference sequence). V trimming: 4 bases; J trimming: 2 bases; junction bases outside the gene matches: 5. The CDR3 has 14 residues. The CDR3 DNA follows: TGCAGTGCTACGGGACAGGGGCTCCCCTACGAGCAGTACTTC. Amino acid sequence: CSATGQGLPYEQYF.

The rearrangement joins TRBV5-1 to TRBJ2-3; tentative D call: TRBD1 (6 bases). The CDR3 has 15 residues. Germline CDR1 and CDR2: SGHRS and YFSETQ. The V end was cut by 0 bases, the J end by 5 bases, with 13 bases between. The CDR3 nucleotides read TGCGCCAGCAGCTTGGCCAACAGGGCCGGAGATACGCAGTATTTT. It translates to CASSLANRAGDTQYF.

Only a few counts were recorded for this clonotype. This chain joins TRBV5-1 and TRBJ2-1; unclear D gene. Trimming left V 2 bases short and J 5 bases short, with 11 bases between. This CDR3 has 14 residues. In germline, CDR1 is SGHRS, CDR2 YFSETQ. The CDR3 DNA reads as TGCGCCAGCAGCTTCTCGGCCGGAGACAATGAGCAGTTCTTC. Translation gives CASSFSAGDNEQFF.

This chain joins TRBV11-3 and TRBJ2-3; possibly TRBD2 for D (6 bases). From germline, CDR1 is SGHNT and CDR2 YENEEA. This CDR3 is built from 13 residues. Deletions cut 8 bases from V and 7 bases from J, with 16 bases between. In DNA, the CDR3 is TGTGCCAGCTCCCTGGTAGCGGAGTATACGCAGTATTTT. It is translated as CASSLVAEYTQYF.

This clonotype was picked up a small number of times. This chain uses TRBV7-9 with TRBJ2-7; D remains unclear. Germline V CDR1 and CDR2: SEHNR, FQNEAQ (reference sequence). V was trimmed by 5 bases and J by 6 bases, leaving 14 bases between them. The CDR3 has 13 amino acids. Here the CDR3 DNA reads TGTGCCAGCAGCGCCCCTGGGTTCCTCGAGCAGTACTTC. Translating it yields CASSAPGFLEQYF.